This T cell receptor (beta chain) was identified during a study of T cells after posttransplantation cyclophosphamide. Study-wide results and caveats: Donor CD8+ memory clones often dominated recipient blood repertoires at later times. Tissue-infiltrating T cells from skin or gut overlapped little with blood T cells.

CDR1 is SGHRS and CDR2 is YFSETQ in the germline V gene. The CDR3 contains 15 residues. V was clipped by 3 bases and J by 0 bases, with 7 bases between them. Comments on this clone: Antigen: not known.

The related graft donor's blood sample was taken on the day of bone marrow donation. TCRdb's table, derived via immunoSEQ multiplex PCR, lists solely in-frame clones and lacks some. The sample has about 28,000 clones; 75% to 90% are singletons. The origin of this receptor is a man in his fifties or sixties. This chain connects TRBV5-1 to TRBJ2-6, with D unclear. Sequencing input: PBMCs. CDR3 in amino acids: CASSSSFSGANVLTF. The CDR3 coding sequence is TGCGCCAGCAGCTCGAGTTTCTCTGGGGCCAACGTCCTGACTTTC.